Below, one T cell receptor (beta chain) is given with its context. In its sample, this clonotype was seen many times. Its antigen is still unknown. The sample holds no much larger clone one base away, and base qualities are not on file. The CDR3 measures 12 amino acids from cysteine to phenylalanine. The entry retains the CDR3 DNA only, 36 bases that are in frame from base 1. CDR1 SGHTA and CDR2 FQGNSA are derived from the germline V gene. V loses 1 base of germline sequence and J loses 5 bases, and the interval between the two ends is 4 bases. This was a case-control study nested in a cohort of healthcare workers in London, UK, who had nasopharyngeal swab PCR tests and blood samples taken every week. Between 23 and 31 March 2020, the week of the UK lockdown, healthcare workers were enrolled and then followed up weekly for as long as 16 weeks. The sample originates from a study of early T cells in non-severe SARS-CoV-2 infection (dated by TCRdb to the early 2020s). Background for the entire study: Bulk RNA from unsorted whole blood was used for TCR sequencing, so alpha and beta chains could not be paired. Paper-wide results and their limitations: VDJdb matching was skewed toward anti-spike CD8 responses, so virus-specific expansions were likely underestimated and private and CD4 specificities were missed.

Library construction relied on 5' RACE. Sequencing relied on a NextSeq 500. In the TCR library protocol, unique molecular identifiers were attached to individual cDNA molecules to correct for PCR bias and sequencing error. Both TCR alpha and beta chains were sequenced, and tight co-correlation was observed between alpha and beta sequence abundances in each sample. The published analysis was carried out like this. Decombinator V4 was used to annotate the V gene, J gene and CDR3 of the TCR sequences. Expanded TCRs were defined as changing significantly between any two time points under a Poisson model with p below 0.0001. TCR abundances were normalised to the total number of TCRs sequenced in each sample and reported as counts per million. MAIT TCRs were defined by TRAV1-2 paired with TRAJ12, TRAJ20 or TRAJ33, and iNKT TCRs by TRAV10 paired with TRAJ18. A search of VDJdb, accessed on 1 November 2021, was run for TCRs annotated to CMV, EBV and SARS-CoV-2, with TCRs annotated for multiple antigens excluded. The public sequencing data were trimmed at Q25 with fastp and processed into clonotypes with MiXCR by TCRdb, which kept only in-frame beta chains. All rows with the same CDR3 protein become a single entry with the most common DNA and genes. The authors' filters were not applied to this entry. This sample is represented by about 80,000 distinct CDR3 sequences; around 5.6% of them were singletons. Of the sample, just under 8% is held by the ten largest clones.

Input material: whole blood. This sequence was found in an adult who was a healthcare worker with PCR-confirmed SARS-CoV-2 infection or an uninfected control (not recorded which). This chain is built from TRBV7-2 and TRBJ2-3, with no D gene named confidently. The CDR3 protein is CASSLGEDTQYF. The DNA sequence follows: TGTGCCAGCAGCTTAGGTGAAGATACGCAGTATTTT.